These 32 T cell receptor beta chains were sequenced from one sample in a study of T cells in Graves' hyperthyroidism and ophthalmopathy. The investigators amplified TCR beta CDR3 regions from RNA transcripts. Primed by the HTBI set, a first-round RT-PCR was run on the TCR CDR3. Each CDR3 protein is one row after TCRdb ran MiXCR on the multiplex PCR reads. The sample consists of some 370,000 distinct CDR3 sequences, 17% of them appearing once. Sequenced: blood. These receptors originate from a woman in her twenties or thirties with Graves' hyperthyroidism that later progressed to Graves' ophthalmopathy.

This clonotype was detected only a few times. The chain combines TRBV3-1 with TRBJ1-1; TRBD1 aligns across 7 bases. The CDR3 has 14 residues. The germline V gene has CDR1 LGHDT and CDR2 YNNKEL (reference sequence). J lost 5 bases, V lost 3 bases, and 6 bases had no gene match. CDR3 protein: CASSHGTARTEAFF. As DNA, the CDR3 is TGTGCCAGCAGCCACGGGACAGCGAGAACTGAAGCTTTCTTT.

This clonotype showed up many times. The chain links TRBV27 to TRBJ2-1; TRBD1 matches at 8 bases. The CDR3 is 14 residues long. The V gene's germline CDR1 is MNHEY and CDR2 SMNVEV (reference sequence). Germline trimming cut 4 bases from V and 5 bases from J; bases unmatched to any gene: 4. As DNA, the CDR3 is TGTGCCAGCAGTTCATGGACAGGGAACAATGAGCAGTTCTTC. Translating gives CASSSWTGNNEQFF.

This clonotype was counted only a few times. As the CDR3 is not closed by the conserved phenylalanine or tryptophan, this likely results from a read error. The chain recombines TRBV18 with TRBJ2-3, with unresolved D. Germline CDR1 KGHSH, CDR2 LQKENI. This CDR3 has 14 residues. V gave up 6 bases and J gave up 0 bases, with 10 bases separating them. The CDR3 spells CASSQSTSTDTQYS. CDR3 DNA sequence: TGTGCCAGCTCCCAGAGTACTAGCACAGATACGCAGTATTCT.

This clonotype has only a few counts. CDR3 residues: CASKGTSTDTQYF. The CDR3 DNA follows: TGTGCCAGCAAAGGGACTAGCACAGATACGCAGTATTTT. The chain couples TRBV2 to TRBJ2-3, with a tentative D call TRBD2 (6 bases). The CDR3 has 13 residues. Germline CDR1 SNHLY, CDR2 FYNNEI. Trimming removed 7 bases from V and 0 bases from J, with 8 bases in between.

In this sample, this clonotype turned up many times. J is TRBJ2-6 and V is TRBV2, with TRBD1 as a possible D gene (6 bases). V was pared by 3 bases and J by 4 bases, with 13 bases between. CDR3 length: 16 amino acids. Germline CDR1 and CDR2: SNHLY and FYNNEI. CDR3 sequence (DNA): TGTGCCAGCAGTGATGCTCAGGGGAGAGGGGCCAACGTCCTGACTTTC. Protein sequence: CASSDAQGRGANVLTF.

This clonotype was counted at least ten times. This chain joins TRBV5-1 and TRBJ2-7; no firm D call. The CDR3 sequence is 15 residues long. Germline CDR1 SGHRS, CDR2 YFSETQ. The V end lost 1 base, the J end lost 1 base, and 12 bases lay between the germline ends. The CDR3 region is CASSLYLVGSYEQYF. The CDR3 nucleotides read TGCGCCAGCAGCTTGTATCTGGTGGGTTCCTACGAGCAGTACTTC.

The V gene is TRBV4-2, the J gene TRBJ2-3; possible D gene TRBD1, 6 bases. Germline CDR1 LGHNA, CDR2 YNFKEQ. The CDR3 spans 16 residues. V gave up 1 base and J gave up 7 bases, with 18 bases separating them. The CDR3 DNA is TGTGCCAGCAGCCAAGTCCCCCGGACAGACACCTATACGCAGTATTTT. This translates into CASSQVPRTDTYTQYF.

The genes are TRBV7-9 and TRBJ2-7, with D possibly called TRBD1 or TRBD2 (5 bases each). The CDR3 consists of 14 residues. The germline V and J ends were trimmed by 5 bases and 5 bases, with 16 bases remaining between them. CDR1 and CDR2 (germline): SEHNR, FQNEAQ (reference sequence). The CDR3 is CASSLGTALDEQYF. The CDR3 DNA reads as TGTGCCAGCAGCCTCGGGACGGCCTTGGACGAGCAGTACTTC.

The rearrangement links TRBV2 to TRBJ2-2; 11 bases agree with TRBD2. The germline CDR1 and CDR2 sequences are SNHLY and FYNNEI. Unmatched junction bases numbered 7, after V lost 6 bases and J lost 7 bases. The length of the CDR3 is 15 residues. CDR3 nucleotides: TGTGCCAGCAGATGGACTAGCGGGTTTCGCGGGGAGCTGTTTTTT. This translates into CASRWTSGFRGELFF.

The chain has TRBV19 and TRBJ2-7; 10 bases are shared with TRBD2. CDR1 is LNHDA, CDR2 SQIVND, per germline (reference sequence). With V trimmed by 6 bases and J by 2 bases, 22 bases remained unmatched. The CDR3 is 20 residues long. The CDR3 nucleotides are TGTGCCAGTAGCGCCATCCTAGCGGGAGATTGGAATGAGCAAACCTACGAGCAGTACTTC. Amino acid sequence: CASSAILAGDWNEQTYEQYF.

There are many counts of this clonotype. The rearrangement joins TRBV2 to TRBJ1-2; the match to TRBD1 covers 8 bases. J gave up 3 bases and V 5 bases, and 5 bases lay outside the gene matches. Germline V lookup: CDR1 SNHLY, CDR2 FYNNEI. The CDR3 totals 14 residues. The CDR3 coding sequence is TGTGCCAGCAGTCTTCTGGACAGGGACTATGGCTACACCTTC. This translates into CASSLLDRDYGYTF.

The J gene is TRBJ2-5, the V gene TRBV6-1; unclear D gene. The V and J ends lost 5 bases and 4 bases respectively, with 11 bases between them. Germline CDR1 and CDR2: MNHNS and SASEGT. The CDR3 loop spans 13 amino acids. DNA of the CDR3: TGTGCCAGCAGTCTAACAACAACAGAGACCCAGTACTTC. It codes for CASSLTTTETQYF.

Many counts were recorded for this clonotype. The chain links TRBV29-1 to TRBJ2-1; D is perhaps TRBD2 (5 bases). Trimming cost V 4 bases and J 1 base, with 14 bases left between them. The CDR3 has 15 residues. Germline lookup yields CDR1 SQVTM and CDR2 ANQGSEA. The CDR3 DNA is TGCAGCGTTGGAGGGCCCGGCATATCCTACAATGAGCAGTTCTTC. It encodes CSVGGPGISYNEQFF.

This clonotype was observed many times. The CDR3 region has the DNA TGCAGCGTGGTCATACGGGGACCTAACTATGGCTACACCTTC. Translating it yields CSVVIRGPNYGYTF. This chain uses TRBV29-1 with TRBJ1-2; D is possibly TRBD1 (5 bases). Germline V gene sequence: CDR1 SQVTM, CDR2 ANQGSEA. This CDR3 comprises 14 residues. The V end lost 6 bases, the J end lost 0 bases, and 14 bases lay between the germline ends.

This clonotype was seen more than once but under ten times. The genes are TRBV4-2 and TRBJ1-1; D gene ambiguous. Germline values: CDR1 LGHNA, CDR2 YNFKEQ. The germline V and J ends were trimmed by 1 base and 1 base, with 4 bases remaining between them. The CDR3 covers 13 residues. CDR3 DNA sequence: TGTGCCAGCAGCCAAGGGTCGAACACTGAAGCTTTCTTT. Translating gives CASSQGSNTEAFF.

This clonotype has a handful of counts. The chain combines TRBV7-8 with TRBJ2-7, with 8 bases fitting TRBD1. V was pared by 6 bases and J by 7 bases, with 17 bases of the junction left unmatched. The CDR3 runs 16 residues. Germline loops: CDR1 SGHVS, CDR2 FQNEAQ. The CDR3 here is CASSNRRDRSAKEQYF. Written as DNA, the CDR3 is TGTGCCAGCAGTAACCGGCGGGACAGGTCCGCTAAGGAGCAGTACTTC.

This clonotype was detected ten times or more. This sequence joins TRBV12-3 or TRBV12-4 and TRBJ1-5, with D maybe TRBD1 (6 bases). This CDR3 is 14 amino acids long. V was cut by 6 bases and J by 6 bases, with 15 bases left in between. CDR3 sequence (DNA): TGTGCCAGCAGATGGGGGGGGGCTAGTCAGCCCCAGCATTTT. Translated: CASRWGGASQPQHF.

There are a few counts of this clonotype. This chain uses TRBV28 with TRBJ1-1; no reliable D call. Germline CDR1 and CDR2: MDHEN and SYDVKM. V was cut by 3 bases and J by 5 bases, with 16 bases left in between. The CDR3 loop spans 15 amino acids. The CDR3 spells CASSFDRALGTEAFF. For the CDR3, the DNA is TGTGCCAGCAGTTTCGACCGGGCCCTGGGGACTGAAGCTTTCTTT.

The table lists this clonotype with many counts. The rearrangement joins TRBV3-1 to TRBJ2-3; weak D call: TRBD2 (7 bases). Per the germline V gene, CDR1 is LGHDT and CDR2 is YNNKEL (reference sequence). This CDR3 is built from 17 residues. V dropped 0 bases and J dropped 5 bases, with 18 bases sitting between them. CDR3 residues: CASSQESHGGQVDTQYF. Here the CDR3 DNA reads TGTGCCAGCAGCCAAGAATCCCACGGGGGGCAGGTAGATACGCAGTATTTT.

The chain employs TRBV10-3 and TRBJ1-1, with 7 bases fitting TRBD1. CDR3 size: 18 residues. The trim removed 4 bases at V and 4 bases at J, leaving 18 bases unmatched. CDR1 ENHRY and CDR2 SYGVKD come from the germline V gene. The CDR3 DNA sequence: TGTGCCATCAGTGTGAAAATCGGGACAGCGGGCACGGGCACTGAAGCTTTCTTT. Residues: CAISVKIGTAGTGTEAFF.

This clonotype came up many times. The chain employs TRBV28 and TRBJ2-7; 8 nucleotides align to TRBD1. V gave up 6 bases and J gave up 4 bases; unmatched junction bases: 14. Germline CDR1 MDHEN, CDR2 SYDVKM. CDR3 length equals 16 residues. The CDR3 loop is CASRPTKTGVRYEQYF. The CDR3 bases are TGTGCCAGCAGGCCGACGAAGACAGGGGTTAGGTACGAGCAGTACTTC.

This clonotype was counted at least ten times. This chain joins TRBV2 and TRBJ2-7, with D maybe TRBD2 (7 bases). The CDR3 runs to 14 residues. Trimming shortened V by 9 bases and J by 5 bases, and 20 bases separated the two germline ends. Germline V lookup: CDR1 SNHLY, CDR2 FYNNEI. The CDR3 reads CARGRDTSVNEQYF. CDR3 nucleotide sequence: TGTGCCAGGGGGAGGGACACGTCCGTCAACGAGCAGTACTTC.

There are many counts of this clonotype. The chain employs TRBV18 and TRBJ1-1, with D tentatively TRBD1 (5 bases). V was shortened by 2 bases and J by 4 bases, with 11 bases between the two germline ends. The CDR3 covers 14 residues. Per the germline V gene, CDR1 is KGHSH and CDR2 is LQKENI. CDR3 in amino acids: CASSPLGRATEAFF. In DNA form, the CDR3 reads TGTGCCAGCTCACCATTAGGCAGGGCCACTGAAGCTTTCTTT.

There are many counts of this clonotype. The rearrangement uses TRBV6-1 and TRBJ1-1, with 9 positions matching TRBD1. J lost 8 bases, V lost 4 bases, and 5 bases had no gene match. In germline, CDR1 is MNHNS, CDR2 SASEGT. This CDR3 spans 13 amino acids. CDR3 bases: TGTGCCAGCAGTGGAACAGGGGGCGCAGAAGCTTTCTTT. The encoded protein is CASSGTGGAEAFF.

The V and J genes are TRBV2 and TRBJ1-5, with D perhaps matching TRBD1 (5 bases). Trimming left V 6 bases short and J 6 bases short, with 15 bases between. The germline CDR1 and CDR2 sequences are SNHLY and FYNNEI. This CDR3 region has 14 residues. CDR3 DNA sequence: TGTGCCAGCAGCACTACCTCAGGGTCTCAGCCCCAGCATTTT. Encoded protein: CASSTTSGSQPQHF.

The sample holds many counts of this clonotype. CDR3 sequence reads: CASSLSRGMTEAFF. CDR3 coding DNA: TGTGCCAGCAGTTTATCCAGGGGGATGACTGAAGCTTTCTTT. This sequence joins TRBV27 and TRBJ1-1, with TRBD1 identical over 7 bases. Germline loops: CDR1 MNHEY, CDR2 SMNVEV (reference sequence). The CDR3 is made up of 14 amino acids. The V and J ends lost 0 bases and 5 bases, in that order; junction bases with no gene match: 3.

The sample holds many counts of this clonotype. The CDR3 sequence is CASRDRGANYGYTF. Here the CDR3 DNA reads TGTGCCAGTAGGGACAGGGGAGCAAACTATGGCTACACCTTC. This chain uses TRBV19 with TRBJ1-2, with 9 positions matching TRBD1. Germline assignment: CDR1 LNHDA and CDR2 SQIVND (reference sequence). V was pared by 6 bases and J by 2 bases, with 4 bases of the junction left unmatched. This CDR3 has 14 residues. Full variable domain (rest looked up from reference TRBV19 and TRBJ1-2): DGGITQSPKYLFRKEGQNVTLSCEQNLNHDAMYWYRQDPGQGLRLIYYSQIVNDFQKGDIAEGYSVSREKKESFPLTVTSAQKNPTAFYLCASRDRGANYGYTFGSGTRLTVV.

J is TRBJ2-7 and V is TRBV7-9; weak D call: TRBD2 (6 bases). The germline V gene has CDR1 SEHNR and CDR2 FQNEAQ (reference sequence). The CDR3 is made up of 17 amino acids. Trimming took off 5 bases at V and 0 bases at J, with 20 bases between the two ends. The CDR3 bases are TGTGCCAGCAGCCCCCGCGCCGGGACTTCCAGCTCCTACGAGCAGTACTTC. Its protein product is CASSPRAGTSSSYEQYF.

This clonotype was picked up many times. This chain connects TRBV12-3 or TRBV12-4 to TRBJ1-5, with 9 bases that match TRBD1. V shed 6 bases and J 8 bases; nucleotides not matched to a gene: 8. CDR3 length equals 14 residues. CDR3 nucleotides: TGTGCCAGCAGCCCAGGGACAGGGATGGAGCCCCAGCATTTT. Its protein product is CASSPGTGMEPQHF.

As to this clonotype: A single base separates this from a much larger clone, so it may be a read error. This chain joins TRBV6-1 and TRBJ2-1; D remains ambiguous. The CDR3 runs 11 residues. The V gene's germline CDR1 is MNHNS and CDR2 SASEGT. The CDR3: CASRHNNEQLF. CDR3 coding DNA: TGTGCCAGCAGGCACAACAATGAGCAGCTCTTC.

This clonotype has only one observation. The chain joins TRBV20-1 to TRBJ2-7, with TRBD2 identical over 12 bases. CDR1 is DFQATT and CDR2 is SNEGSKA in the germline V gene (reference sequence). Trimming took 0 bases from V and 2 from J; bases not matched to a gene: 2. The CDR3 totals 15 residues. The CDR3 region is CSARDRLAGAYEQYF. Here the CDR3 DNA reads TGCAGTGCTAGAGATCGACTAGCGGGGGCCTACGAGCAGTACTTC.

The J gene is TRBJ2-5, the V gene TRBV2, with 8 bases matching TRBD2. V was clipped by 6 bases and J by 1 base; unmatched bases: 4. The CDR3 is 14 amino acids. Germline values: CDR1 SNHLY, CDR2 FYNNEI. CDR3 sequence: CASSAGTSQETQYF. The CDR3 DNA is TGTGCCAGCAGCGCCGGGACTAGCCAAGAGACCCAGTACTTC.